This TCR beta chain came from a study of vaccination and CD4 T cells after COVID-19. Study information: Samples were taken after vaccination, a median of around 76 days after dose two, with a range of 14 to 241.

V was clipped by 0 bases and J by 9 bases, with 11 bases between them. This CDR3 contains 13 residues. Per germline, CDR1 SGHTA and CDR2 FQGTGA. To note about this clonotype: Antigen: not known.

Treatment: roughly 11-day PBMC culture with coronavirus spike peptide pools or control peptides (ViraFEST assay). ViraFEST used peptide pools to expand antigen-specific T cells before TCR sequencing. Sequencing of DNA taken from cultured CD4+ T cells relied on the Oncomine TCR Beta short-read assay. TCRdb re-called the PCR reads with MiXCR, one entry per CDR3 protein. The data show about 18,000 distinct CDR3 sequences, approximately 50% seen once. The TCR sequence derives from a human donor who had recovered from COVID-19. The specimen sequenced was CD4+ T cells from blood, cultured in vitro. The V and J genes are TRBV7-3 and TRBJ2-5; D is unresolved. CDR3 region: CASSLTPEMAQYF. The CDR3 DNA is TGTGCCAGCAGCTTAACTCCAGAGATGGCCCAGTACTTC.